The source of this TCR beta chain is a study of T cell responses to AZD1222 COVID-19 vaccine. Findings and caveats of the study: The sample set comprised mostly white British donors with more females, and clonal diversity was possibly underestimated. Repertoire sampling occurred only after the peak T cell response. After two AZD1222 doses, spike-specific TCR breadth and depth rose versus day 0.

Using immunoSEQ multiplex PCR, the repertoire was profiled, and TCRdb retains in-frame clones only, with some absent. Of fewer than 85,000 clones detected, about 91% appear once; the ten largest clones hold roughly a tenth. With respect to this clone: The antigen is not known.

V shed 3 bases and J shed 2 bases, with 14 bases lying between them. The CDR3 has 16 residues. Germline CDR1 LNHDA, CDR2 SQIVND (reference sequence). The V gene is TRBV19, the J gene TRBJ1-5, with D unresolved. The sample was peripheral blood, taken 28 days after the second AZD1222 dose. This TCR derives from an adult who received the AZD1222 COVID-19 vaccine. The CDR3 reads CASSMSPLVRNQPQHF. Here the CDR3 DNA reads TGTGCCAGTAGTATGAGTCCGCTGGTTCGCAATCAGCCCCAGCATTTT. Complete variable domain (other parts from reference TRBV19 and TRBJ1-5): DGGITQSPKYLFRKEGQNVTLSCEQNLNHDAMYWYRQDPGQGLRLIYYSQIVNDFQKGDIAEGYSVSREKKESFPLTVTSAQKNPTAFYLCASSMSPLVRNQPQHFGDGTRLSIL.